Below, 30 T cell receptor beta chains from the same sample are listed, as sequenced in a study of blood T cell repertoires in COVID-19. The protocol was immunoSEQ multiplex PCR, while the TCRdb copy is restricted to in-frame clones and leaves out a portion. The sample holds about 47,000 clones, roughly 80% seen once. Sequencing was done on a sample of peripheral blood. The receptors here all came from a man in his sixties with active COVID-19.

The V gene is TRBV5-1, the J gene TRBJ1-5, with 7 bases aligning to TRBD1. The ends lost 5 bases at V and 6 bases at J; junction bases unmatched: 8. The CDR3 is 14 residues long. CDR1 and CDR2 (germline): SGHRS, YFSETQ. CDR3 sequence reads: CASRPQGEGQPQHF. CDR3 nucleotides: TGCGCCAGCAGACCCCAGGGGGAAGGTCAGCCCCAGCATTTT.

This rearrangement joins TRBV27 to TRBJ2-5, with TRBD1 matching over 10 bases. Germline-derived CDR1 and CDR2 are MNHEY and SMNVEV (reference sequence). The CDR3 covers 16 residues. V lost 4 bases, J lost 2 bases, and 7 bases stayed unmatched. CDR3 amino acids: CASSSPPDRGQETQYF. In DNA form, the CDR3 reads TGTGCCAGCAGTTCCCCCCCGGACAGGGGGCAAGAGACCCAGTACTTC.

The chain combines TRBV27 with TRBJ1-6; 8 nucleotides agree with TRBD1. Losses at the gene ends were 8 bases for V and 9 bases for J; bases not matched to a gene: 12. The germline gives CDR1 MNHEY, CDR2 SMNVEV (reference sequence). The CDR3 is made up of 15 amino acids. CDR3 protein: CASAYGQGRSSPLHF. The DNA for the CDR3 is TGTGCCAGCGCCTACGGACAGGGTAGGAGTTCACCCCTCCACTTT.

This chain connects TRBV19 to TRBJ2-3; 7 positions match TRBD1. V dropped 9 bases and J dropped 10; count of bases not matched to a gene: 10. This CDR3 has 12 residues. From germline, CDR1 is LNHDA and CDR2 SQIVND (reference sequence). The CDR3 DNA reads TGTGCCAGCGGGACAGCCACAGTGGCGCAGTATTTT. As protein: CASGTATVAQYF. Looking up the rest from reference TRBV19 and TRBJ2-3 gives the full variable domain: DGGITQSPKYLFRKEGQNVTLSCEQNLNHDAMYWYRQDPGQGLRLIYYSQIVNDFQKGDIAEGYSVSREKKESFPLTVTSAQKNPTAFYLCASGTATVAQYFGPGTRLTVL.

In its sample, this clone was seen once. The chain employs TRBV4-2 and TRBJ2-7, with D tentatively TRBD1 (5 bases). This CDR3 has 15 residues. CDR1 is LGHNA and CDR2 is YNFKEQ in the germline V gene. V was pared by 6 bases and J by 4 bases, with 19 bases between. CDR3: CASSQNQGALYEQYF. CDR3 DNA sequence: TGTGCCAGCAGTCAAAACCAAGGGGCTTTATACGAGCAGTACTTC.

The V call is TRBV5-1, the J call TRBJ1-3; no reliable D call. CDR1 SGHRS and CDR2 YFSETQ come from the germline V gene. With 6 bases removed from V and 4 bases from J, the gap between germline ends came to 11 bases. The length of the CDR3 is 13 residues. The CDR3 protein is CASNPGFGNTIYF. Written as DNA, the CDR3 is TGCGCCAGCAATCCGGGATTCGGAAACACCATATATTTT. The whole variable domain, remainder taken from reference TRBV5-1 and TRBJ1-3, is KAGVTQTPRYLIKTRGQQVTLSCSPISGHRSVSWYQQTPGQGLQFLFEYFSETQRNKGNFPGRFSGRQFSNSRSEMNVSTLELGDSALYLCASNPGFGNTIYFGEGSWLTVV.

This clone has just one count. The chain combines TRBV28 with TRBJ2-1, with 8 bases lining up with TRBD1. The V segment lost 5 bases and the J segment 5 bases; nucleotides outside the gene matches: 5. Looked up from germline, CDR1 is MDHEN and CDR2 is SYDVKM. The CDR3 totals 14 residues. The CDR3 nucleotides are TGTGCCAGCAGTATGGGGACAGGCCACAATGAGCAGTTCTTC. Amino acid sequence: CASSMGTGHNEQFF.

This clone appeared a few times. J is TRBJ2-5 and V is TRBV6-1; maybe TRBD1 (5 bases). The CDR3 sequence is 13 residues long. Germline lookup yields CDR1 MNHNS and CDR2 SASEGT. V lost 2 bases and J lost 7, with 11 bases in between. The CDR3 sequence is CASSEYQGATQYF. CDR3 coding DNA: TGTGCCAGCAGTGAATATCAAGGGGCGACCCAGTACTTC.

The chain links TRBV7-2 to TRBJ1-1; D might be TRBD1 (5 bases). Germline assignment: CDR1 SGHTA and CDR2 FQGNSA. The length of the CDR3 is 14 residues. Trimming took off 7 bases at V and 3 bases at J, with 15 bases between the two ends. The CDR3 sequence is CASKRRGGDTEAFF. Here the CDR3 DNA reads TGTGCCAGCAAACGGAGGGGCGGAGACACTGAAGCTTTCTTT.

V is TRBV19 and J is TRBJ1-4; no clear D. The germline CDR1 and CDR2 sequences are LNHDA and SQIVND (reference sequence). This CDR3 spans 16 amino acids. Deletions cut 3 bases from V and 0 bases from J, with 11 bases between. Here the CDR3 reads CASSITGTTTNEKLFF. The CDR3 DNA is TGTGCCAGTAGTATTACTGGAACTACAACTAATGAAAAACTGTTTTTT.

The chain couples TRBV4-2 to TRBJ1-1; D gene uncertain. V was trimmed by 1 base and J by 3 bases, leaving 9 bases between them. CDR1 is LGHNA, CDR2 YNFKEQ, per germline. The CDR3 length is 14 residues. The CDR3 nucleotides are TGTGCCAGCAGCCAAGTACGGTTGGACACTGAAGCTTTCTTT. Translated, it gives CASSQVRLDTEAFF.

The rearrangement uses TRBV28 and TRBJ2-2; no firm D call. Germline assignment: CDR1 MDHEN and CDR2 SYDVKM. The germline V and J ends were trimmed by 6 bases and 2 bases, with 7 bases remaining between them. The CDR3 is made up of 13 amino acids. The CDR3 DNA follows: TGTGCCAGCAGCTCCTTAAACACCGGGGAGCTGTTTTTT. It is translated as CASSSLNTGELFF.

The rearrangement links TRBV18 to TRBJ1-2; D remains unclear. Trimming removed 3 bases from V and 6 bases from J, with 11 bases in between. Germline CDR1 reads KGHSH; CDR2 reads LQKENI. CDR3 length equals 13 residues. This CDR3 is CASSPGGSNGYTF. CDR3 in DNA: TGTGCCAGCTCACCGGGAGGGAGTAATGGCTACACCTTC.

The chain couples TRBV28 to TRBJ1-1; 9 bases align to TRBD1. Germline-derived CDR1 and CDR2 are MDHEN and SYDVKM. CDR3 length: 12 residues. The V and J ends lost 6 bases and 8 bases, in that order; junction bases with no gene match: 4. The CDR3 nucleotides are TGTGCCAGCAGACTCGGACAGGGGGAAGCTTTCTTT. It encodes CASRLGQGEAFF.

This chain uses TRBV11-2 with TRBJ2-7; D is possibly TRBD1 (5 bases). V was clipped by 1 base and J by 0 bases, with 7 bases between them. Germline V lookup: CDR1 SGHAT, CDR2 FQNNGV. The CDR3 contains 14 residues. Here the CDR3 reads CASSLGQSSYEQYF. The DNA of the CDR3 is TGTGCCAGCAGCTTAGGACAGAGCTCCTACGAGCAGTACTTC.

This chain links TRBV2 with TRBJ2-7; 11 bases line up with TRBD1. J gave up 6 bases and V 6 bases, and 10 bases lay outside the gene matches. The CDR3 has 15 amino acids. Germline assignment: CDR1 SNHLY and CDR2 FYNNEI. Written as DNA, the CDR3 is TGTGCCAGCAGGCAATCGGGGACAGGGGGTGGCGAGCAGTACTTC. This gives the protein CASRQSGTGGGEQYF.

The rearrangement joins TRBV5-6 to TRBJ1-3; D not resolved. The CDR3 is 17 amino acids. Germline CDR1 is SGHDT and CDR2 is YYEEEE. V lost 3 bases and J lost 2, with 18 bases in between. Here the CDR3 reads CASSSLVRGTPGNTIYF. The CDR3 DNA reads TGTGCCAGCAGCTCCCTCGTGCGGGGAACCCCTGGAAACACCATATATTTT.

This chain uses TRBV7-3 with TRBJ2-2, with 8 nucleotides matching TRBD1. The CDR3 spans 13 residues. The ends lost 5 bases at V and 4 bases at J; junction bases unmatched: 0. Germline-derived CDR1 and CDR2 are SGHTA and FQGTGA. The DNA of the CDR3 is TGTGCCAGCAGCGACAGGGGCACCGGGGAGCTGTTTTTT. It translates to CASSDRGTGELFF.

The rearrangement joins TRBV11-2 to TRBJ2-1, with D possibly being TRBD2 (5 bases). V dropped 2 bases and J dropped 9 bases, with 20 bases sitting between them. The CDR3 consists of 16 residues. CDR1 is SGHAT and CDR2 is FQNNGV in the germline V gene. The CDR3 region has the DNA TGTGCCAGCAGCTTAAGTAAGGAGCGGCTGCCGAGTGAGCAGTTCTTC. Translated, it gives CASSLSKERLPSEQFF. Combining the CDR3 with reference TRBV11-2 and TRBJ2-1 gives the whole variable domain EAGVAQSPRYKIIEKRQSVAFWCNPISGHATLYWYQQILGQGPKLLIQFQNNGVVDDSQLPKDRFSAERLKGVDSTLKIQPAKLEDSAVYLCASSLSKERLPSEQFFGPGTRLTVL.

The rearrangement uses TRBV7-7 and TRBJ2-2; 7 nucleotides match TRBD2. Trimming removed 5 bases from V and 5 bases from J; junction bases left unmatched: 8. Per the germline V gene, CDR1 is SSHAT and CDR2 is FNYEAQ (reference sequence). The CDR3 is made up of 15 amino acids. The CDR3 nucleotides are TGTGCCAGCAGCACCGGGACGCGGGGGACCGGGGAGCTGTTTTTT. This gives the protein CASSTGTRGTGELFF.

The rearrangement uses TRBV6-5 and TRBJ2-2; weak D call: TRBD2 (6 bases). Trimming took 11 bases from V and 0 from J, leaving 16 bases between them. This CDR3 has 15 residues. CDR1 is MNHEY and CDR2 is SVGAGI in the germline V gene. CDR3 DNA sequence: TGTGCCGTCAAGGGGCGGGGCGCGAACACCGGGGAGCTGTTTTTT. Translating gives CAVKGRGANTGELFF.

V and J are TRBV6-2 or TRBV6-3 and TRBJ1-2; D is unclear. From germline, CDR1 is MNHEY and CDR2 SVGEGT. The CDR3 totals 13 residues. The V gene lost 0 bases and the J gene lost 4 bases, with 6 bases spanning the gap. In nucleotides, the CDR3 is TGTGCCAGCAGTTACTCGCGCCTCTATGGCTACACCTTC. Amino acid sequence: CASSYSRLYGYTF.

The CDR3 DNA is TGTGCCAGCAGCGATAGACAGGGTGGCACCGGGGAGCTGTTTTTT. Amino acids: CASSDRQGGTGELFF. This chain uses TRBV9 with TRBJ2-2; 7 bases agree with TRBD1. This CDR3 contains 15 residues. Germline V gives CDR1 SGDLS, CDR2 YYNGEE. The V and J ends lost 3 bases and 4 bases, in that order; junction bases with no gene match: 6.

CDR3 nucleotides: TGCGCCAGCAGCCAAGATCCAGCGGGAGCCTACGAGCAGTACTTC. It encodes CASSQDPAGAYEQYF. This chain uses TRBV4-1 with TRBJ2-7, with 8 bases identical to TRBD2. Germline V gene lookup returns CDR1 MGHRA and CDR2 YSYEKL. V dropped 0 bases and J dropped 2; count of bases not matched to a gene: 3. The CDR3 spans 15 residues.

The DNA for the CDR3 is TGTGCCAGTAGTATTAGCGGCAGCTCCTATAATTCACCCCTCCACTTT. Its protein product is CASSISGSSYNSPLHF. The V gene is TRBV19, the J gene TRBJ1-6; no reliable D call. The germline CDR1 and CDR2 sequences are LNHDA and SQIVND (reference sequence). This CDR3 contains 16 residues. Trimming removed 3 bases from V and 0 bases from J, with 9 bases in between.

J is TRBJ2-7 and V is TRBV7-2; 8 nucleotides agree with TRBD2. Germline V gene lookup returns CDR1 SGHTA and CDR2 FQGNSA. Trimming removed 1 base from V and 1 base from J; junction bases left unmatched: 6. This CDR3 comprises 16 residues. CDR3 DNA: TGTGCCAGCAGCTTAGAAGCGGGGGTGATGTCCTACGAGCAGTACTTC. Amino acids: CASSLEAGVMSYEQYF. Together with reference TRBV7-2 and TRBJ2-7, the CDR3 gives the full variable domain: GAGVSQSPSNKVTEKGKDVELRCDPISGHTALYWYRQSLGQGLEFLIYFQGNSAPDKSGLPSDRFSAERTGGSVSTLTIQRTQQEDSAVYLCASSLEAGVMSYEQYFGPGTRLTVT.

The chain recombines TRBV28 with TRBJ1-5; TRBD1 might be the D (5 bases). Germline V gene sequence: CDR1 MDHEN, CDR2 SYDVKM. The CDR3 runs 13 residues. V was shortened by 6 bases and J by 6 bases, with 12 bases between the two germline ends. As DNA, the CDR3 is TGTGCCAGCAGGGGGGGGTGGAGTCAGCCCCAGCATTTT. It yields the protein CASRGGWSQPQHF. Filled out from reference TRBV28 and TRBJ1-5, the complete variable domain reads DVKVTQSSRYLVKRTGEKVFLECVQDMDHENMFWYRQDPGLGLRLIYFSYDVKMKEKGDIPEGYSVSREKKERFSLILESASTNQTSMYLCASRGGWSQPQHFGDGTRLSIL.

The table lists this clone with a few counts. The gene calls are TRBV4-1 and TRBJ1-1; the match to TRBD1 covers 8 bases. The V segment lost 4 bases and the J segment 4 bases; nucleotides outside the gene matches: 5. Germline V gene sequence: CDR1 MGHRA, CDR2 YSYEKL. The CDR3 sequence is 14 residues long. The CDR3 DNA reads TGCGCCAGCAGCCTAACGGACAGGGCCACTGAAGCTTTCTTT. Encoded protein: CASSLTDRATEAFF.

The chain couples TRBV20-1 to TRBJ2-3, with 8 bases identical to TRBD2. Germline CDR1 DFQATT, CDR2 SNEGSKA (reference sequence). There are 16 residues in the CDR3. V trimming: 3 bases; J trimming: 0 bases; junction bases outside the gene matches: 8. DNA for the CDR3: TGCAGTGCTAGTGCGTTTGCGGGAGGAAGCACAGATACGCAGTATTTT. This sequence encodes CSASAFAGGSTDTQYF.

The CDR3 reads CATSGGIEQFF. The CDR3 DNA is TGTGCCACTTCAGGCGGGATTGAGCAGTTCTTC. The V gene is TRBV2, the J gene TRBJ2-1, with D maybe TRBD2 (6 bases). The CDR3 length is 11 residues. V lost 10 bases, J lost 9 bases, and 13 bases lay in between. Germline V gives CDR1 SNHLY, CDR2 FYNNEI.